The 9 T cell receptor beta chains presented below share a single source sample, sequenced in a study of immune evolution from preneoplasia to lung adenocarcinoma (dated by TCRdb to the early 2020s). The library was made by the immunoSEQ multiplex PCR assay. TCRdb provides this immuneACCESS table in a form limited to in-frame rearrangements. Some clones are lacking; in checked studies, under half of them reflect an unresolved V gene, and why the rest are absent is not known. The sample table records around 40,000 clones; 70% to 85% of these occur just once. Around 4.5% of the sample lies in the top ten. Sample: FFPE invasive lung adenocarcinoma tissue. What the cell subset or site label conveys for this sample: frankly invasive lung adenocarcinoma (ADC). The receptors come from a person in their sixties or seventies with lung adenocarcinoma.

The gene calls are TRBV25-1 and TRBJ2-7, with a tentative D call TRBD1 (6 bases). This CDR3 contains 14 residues. CDR1 and CDR2 (germline): MGHDK, SYGVNS. V shed 7 bases and J shed 5 bases, with 18 bases lying between them. CDR3 sequence reads: CASTYQTGSNEQYF. CDR3 DNA sequence: TGTGCCAGCACCTATCAGACAGGCAGTAACGAGCAGTACTTC.

The gene calls are TRBV6-6 and TRBJ2-5, with D possibly TRBD2 on 7 matching bases. This CDR3 comprises 16 residues. Between the trimmed V and J ends, which lost 6 bases and 5 bases, there was a span of 22 bases. Germline V gives CDR1 MNHNY, CDR2 SVGAGI (reference sequence). For the CDR3, the DNA is TGTGCCAGCAGCCACCGGGGGGCGGGCCCCCGGGAGACCCAGTACTTC. Translating gives CASSHRGAGPRETQYF.

The chain joins TRBV30 to TRBJ1-3, with D tentatively TRBD1 (6 bases). Germline CDR1 and CDR2: GTSNPN and SVGIG (reference sequence). The CDR3 spans 15 residues. V lost 7 bases to trimming and J lost 4 bases, with 20 bases between them. The CDR3 bases are TGTGCCTTGGAGGACAGACGAAGAGGCGGAAACACCATATATTTT. This encodes CALEDRRRGGNTIYF.

The chain links TRBV9 to TRBJ1-2; a weak D match, TRBD1 (6 bases). V dropped 3 bases and J dropped 8 bases, with 20 bases sitting between them. Germline CDR1 and CDR2: SGDLS and YYNGEE. The CDR3 loop spans 15 amino acids. The CDR3 DNA reads as TGTGCCAGCAGCGGCCCCCGAACCTCAGGGGTCGGCTACACCTTC. This codes for CASSGPRTSGVGYTF. Full variable domain (remainder filled in from reference TRBV9 and TRBJ1-2): DSGVTQTPKHLITATGQRVTLRCSPRSGDLSVYWYQQSLDQGLQFLIQYYNGEERAKGNILERFSAQQFPDLHSELNLSSLELGDSALYFCASSGPRTSGVGYTFGSGTRLTVV.

The chain combines TRBV4-1 with TRBJ2-3; D might be TRBD1 (6 bases). V was trimmed by 3 bases and J by 5 bases, leaving 12 bases between them. Germline CDR1 MGHRA, CDR2 YSYEKL. The CDR3 has 14 amino acids. For the CDR3, the DNA is TGCGCCAGCAGCCATCTAGCAGGGGAAGATACGCAGTATTTT. Translating it yields CASSHLAGEDTQYF.

The CDR3 DNA reads as TGTGCCAGCAGTTCCGGGATGCGGGGGGTAACAGATACGCAGTATTTT. Protein: CASSSGMRGVTDTQYF. This rearrangement joins TRBV6-6 to TRBJ2-3; 8 bases map to TRBD2. V shed 4 bases and J 3 bases; nucleotides not matched to a gene: 9. The V gene's germline CDR1 is MNHNY and CDR2 SVGAGI (reference sequence). CDR3 length: 16 residues.

The chain carries TRBV12-5 and TRBJ2-3; D perhaps matches TRBD1 (7 bases). Germline V gene lookup returns CDR1 LGHNT and CDR2 FRNRAP. The ends were cut back, 8 bases at V and 1 base at J, with 10 bases in the middle. The CDR3 is 13 amino acids. The CDR3 reads CASLRGGTDTQYF. The CDR3 DNA is TGTGCTAGTCTCAGGGGGGGCACAGATACGCAGTATTTT.

V gene TRBV7-8 combines with J gene TRBJ2-7, with 7 bases fitting TRBD2. This CDR3 is 13 amino acids long. V trimming: 1 base; J trimming: 5 bases; junction bases outside the gene matches: 2. Germline loops: CDR1 SGHVS, CDR2 FQNEAQ. The CDR3 here is CASSLGGGNEQYF. In DNA form, the CDR3 reads TGTGCCAGCAGCTTAGGCGGGGGAAACGAGCAGTACTTC. The complete variable domain, with remaining parts taken from reference TRBV7-8 and TRBJ2-7, reads GAGVSQSPRYKVAKRGQDVALRCDPISGHVSLFWYQQALGQGPEFLTYFQNEAQLDKSGLPSDRFFAERPEGSVSTLKIQRTQQEDSAVYLCASSLGGGNEQYFGPGTRLTVT.

The chain uses TRBV12-5 and TRBJ2-5, with a possible D match to TRBD1 (5 bases). Germline CDR1 LGHNT, CDR2 FRNRAP. The V gene lost 1 base and the J gene lost 2 bases, with 5 bases spanning the gap. This CDR3 is 13 amino acids long. The CDR3 region has the DNA TGTGCTAGTGGTTTGGGACAGCAAGAGACCCAGTACTTC. Its translation: CASGLGQQETQYF.